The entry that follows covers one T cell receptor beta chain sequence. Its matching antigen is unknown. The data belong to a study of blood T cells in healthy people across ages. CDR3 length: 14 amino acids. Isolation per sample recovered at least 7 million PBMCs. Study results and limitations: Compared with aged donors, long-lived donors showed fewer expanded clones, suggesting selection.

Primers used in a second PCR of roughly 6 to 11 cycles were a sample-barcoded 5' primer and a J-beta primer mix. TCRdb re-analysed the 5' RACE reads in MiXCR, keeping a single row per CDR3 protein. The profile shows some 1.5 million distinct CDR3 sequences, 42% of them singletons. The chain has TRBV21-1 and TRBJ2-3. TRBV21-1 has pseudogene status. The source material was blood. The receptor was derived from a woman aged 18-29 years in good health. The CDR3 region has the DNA TGTGCCAGCAGCAAAGGCGAAACCGGATATACGCAGTATTTT. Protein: CASSKGETGYTQYF.